A selection of T cell receptor beta chains follows, all from one sample in a study of cytomegalovirus exposure and HLA in healthy donors. Assay: immunoSEQ multiplex PCR; the TCRdb copy retains only in-frame clones and omits some. The sample carries around 200,000 clones, just over 75% recorded once. Sequences were obtained from PBMCs. Every receptor here comes from a woman aged 25-40 years in good health and CMV-seropositive. The CDR3 runs from the conserved cysteine through the conserved F or W. Each record gives: CDR3 length, V gene, D gene, CDR3 protein. A D gene is named only where the DNA matches it firmly.

len: 18
v_gene: TRBV5-1
d_gene: TRBD2
CDR3aa: CASSLDGSGRASWETQYF

len: 15
v_gene: TRBV27
d_gene: TRBD2
CDR3aa: CASSLTSGSTDTQYF

len: 15
v_gene: TRBV9
d_gene: TRBD2
CDR3aa: CASSASGGLQETQYF

len: 15
v_gene: TRBV28
d_gene: TRBD1
CDR3aa: CASSPRSGTENEAFF

len: 16
v_gene: TRBV6-5
d_gene: TRBD1
CDR3aa: CASSYQGVIAGNTIYF

len: 16
v_gene: TRBV19
d_gene: TRBD2
CDR3aa: CASRSLAGASTDTQYF

len: 16
v_gene: TRBV5-6
d_gene: TRBD1
CDR3aa: CASSLGQGVKDTEAFF

len: 11
v_gene: TRBV29-1
d_gene: -
CDR3aa: CSVSEGGEQYF

len: 15
v_gene: TRBV6-5
d_gene: TRBD1
CDR3aa: CASRTTGVRNYGYTF

len: 13
v_gene: TRBV7-2
d_gene: -
CDR3aa: CASSFNRGDGYTF

len: 11
v_gene: TRBV30
d_gene: -
CDR3aa: CAFRDPGTQYF

len: 18
v_gene: TRBV5-1
d_gene: TRBD1
CDR3aa: CASSRWTGGTNTNEKLFF

len: 15
v_gene: TRBV7-9
d_gene: -
CDR3aa: CASRLGGGSTDTQYF

len: 16
v_gene: TRBV7-6
d_gene: TRBD2
CDR3aa: CASSLLSSGSTDTQYF

len: 13
v_gene: TRBV27
d_gene: TRBD1
CDR3aa: CASSLIGTGVQYF

len: 14
v_gene: TRBV5-1
d_gene: TRBD1
CDR3aa: CASSLGQGGYEQYF

len: 12
v_gene: TRBV6-1
d_gene: -
CDR3aa: CASSEKMEEQFF

len: 15
v_gene: TRBV4-3
d_gene: -
CDR3aa: CASSQDDGWFYGYTF

len: 13
v_gene: TRBV4-3
d_gene: -
CDR3aa: CASSQDQGTPQYF

len: 11
v_gene: TRBV10-3
d_gene: TRBD1
CDR3aa: CAVGTGESDTF

len: 13
v_gene: TRBV29-1
d_gene: -
CDR3aa: CSGNRGGDNEQFF

len: 15
v_gene: TRBV9
d_gene: -
CDR3aa: CASSVGSSMAGELFF

len: 14
v_gene: TRBV9
d_gene: -
CDR3aa: CASSAGVPYTEAFF

len: 15
v_gene: TRBV13
d_gene: TRBD2
CDR3aa: CASSPVGGGPGEQYF

len: 12
v_gene: TRBV30
d_gene: -
CDR3aa: CAWIMANTEAFF

len: 13
v_gene: TRBV5-1
d_gene: TRBD1
CDR3aa: CASSFRQGEGAFF

len: 10
v_gene: TRBV6-1
d_gene: -
CDR3aa: CASRELEAFF

len: 14
v_gene: TRBV2
d_gene: -
CDR3aa: CASSEGDIAGELFF

len: 17
v_gene: TRBV27
d_gene: TRBD2
CDR3aa: CASSLRLAGRKEETQYF

len: 14
v_gene: TRBV29-1
d_gene: -
CDR3aa: CSAGTRGAIYEQYF

len: 16
v_gene: TRBV19
d_gene: TRBD2
CDR3aa: CASSLVAGSSYNEQFF

len: 17
v_gene: TRBV14
d_gene: TRBD2
CDR3aa: CASSPRQASGGHETQYF

len: 13
v_gene: TRBV19
d_gene: -
CDR3aa: CASSFWRGTEAFF

len: 14
v_gene: TRBV7-9
d_gene: -
CDR3aa: CASSLRTDYTEAFF

len: 17
v_gene: TRBV27
d_gene: TRBD1
CDR3aa: CASSWGQGRSYNSPLHF

len: 14
v_gene: TRBV7-2
d_gene: TRBD2
CDR3aa: CASSLGTISWEQYF

len: 14
v_gene: TRBV28
d_gene: -
CDR3aa: CASSLDSLNQPQHF